This record covers a single T cell receptor beta chain. The CDR3 has 16 residues. V was shortened by 7 bases and J by 6 bases, with 21 bases between the two germline ends. Data came from immunoSEQ multiplex PCR; TCRdb stores just in-frame clones and leaves some out. Of 300,000 or so clones listed, approximately 84% are singletons. The data stem from a study of blood T cell repertoires in COVID-19. Enrolled through a virtual design, the participants were between about 18 and 100 years of age and came from under 30 US areas. The chain couples TRBV23-1 to TRBJ1-4; D unclear. TRBV23-1 is an open reading frame, and its role is uncertain. The sequenced material came from PBMCs or T cells enriched from blood (not recorded which). The TCR was taken from a woman under 30 who had recovered from COVID-19. The CDR3 region has the DNA TGCGCCAGCAATTTACCCTGCTTTGTGCAGGATGAAAAACTGTTTTTT. Amino acid sequence: CASNLPCFVQDEKLFF.